This T cell receptor beta chain originates from a study of T cells in Graves' hyperthyroidism and ophthalmopathy. CDR1 and CDR2 (germline): KGHSH, LQKENI. The CDR3 contains 16 residues. Trimming removed 4 bases from V and 2 bases from J; junction bases left unmatched: 6. The TCR beta CDR3 regions underwent amplification using RNA transcripts as the source. Using the HTBI primer set, a first-round RT-PCR was run on the TCR CDR3. TCRdb analysed the multiplex PCR reads with MiXCR anew, one entry per CDR3 protein. Of about 180,000 distinct CDR3 sequences listed, around 15% are singletons. Patients between 18 and 65 years old had hyperthyroidism, newly diagnosed and lasting under 2 months. Study-level points and caveats: Ophthalmopathy onset followed model prediction by a median approximately 6.2 months. A 13 V-J model separated ophthalmopathy from stable hyperthyroidism.

The table lists this clonotype with a few counts. The antigen remains unidentified. Sequenced material: blood. This sequence originates from a woman aged 45-60 years with Graves' hyperthyroidism. This chain connects TRBV18 to TRBJ2-3; 10 positions match TRBD2. The CDR3 DNA reads TGTGCCAGCTCACTCGCAGCGGGGGGGTCCACAGATACGCAGTATTTT. Its translation is CASSLAAGGSTDTQYF.